The 13 T cell receptor beta chains in this list originate from one sample, sequenced in a study of blood T cell repertoires in COVID-19. Generated by immunoSEQ multiplex PCR, the TCRdb table keeps only in-frame clones and is missing some. Seen here are fewer than 250,000 clones, 70% to 90% observed once, and the top ten hold roughly 0.91%. The sample taken for sequencing was peripheral blood. The receptor source for this set is a man aged 60-69 years with COVID-19, enrolled during active disease.

The V gene is TRBV4-1, the J gene TRBJ2-2; 11 bases match TRBD2. Germline trimming cut 5 bases from V and 5 bases from J; bases unmatched to any gene: 4. The CDR3 extends over 15 amino acids. CDR1 is MGHRA, CDR2 YSYEKL, per germline. CDR3 DNA: TGCGCCAGCAGCATAGCGGGAGGGAGGACCGGGGAGCTGTTTTTT. Translating it yields CASSIAGGRTGELFF.

The chain couples TRBV5-1 to TRBJ2-7, with D possibly matching TRBD1 (6 bases). This CDR3 is 15 amino acids long. Germline CDR1 reads SGHRS; CDR2 reads YFSETQ. V lost 1 base to trimming and J lost 5 bases, with 16 bases between them. The CDR3 nucleotides read TGCGCCAGCAGCTTGAGTGCAGGGGCGAGGAACGAGCAGTACTTC. Translation: CASSLSAGARNEQYF. Using reference TRBV5-1 and TRBJ2-7 for the parts outside the CDR3, the full variable domain is KAGVTQTPRYLIKTRGQQVTLSCSPISGHRSVSWYQQTPGQGLQFLFEYFSETQRNKGNFPGRFSGRQFSNSRSEMNVSTLELGDSALYLCASSLSAGARNEQYFGPGTRLTVT.

The chain employs TRBV6-1 and TRBJ2-4; 8 positions agree with TRBD2. The CDR3 is 16 residues long. Germline V gene data show CDR1 as MNHNS and CDR2 as SASEGT. The junction had 2 bases not matched to a gene; V was cut back by 1 base and J by 0 bases. The chain's CDR3 is CASSEGGRLAKNIQYF. CDR3 in DNA: TGTGCCAGCAGTGAAGGCGGGAGGCTAGCCAAAAACATTCAGTACTTC.

The chain links TRBV4-1 to TRBJ2-7; D not resolved. CDR3 length: 14 residues. The V end lost 1 base, the J end lost 4 bases, and 11 bases lay between the germline ends. Germline-derived CDR1 and CDR2 are MGHRA and YSYEKL. The CDR3 region has the DNA TGCGCCAGCAGCCAAGCGGGTCCCGGGTACGAGCAGTACTTC. Encoded protein: CASSQAGPGYEQYF.

V usage is TRBV5-4 and J usage is TRBJ1-2, with D possibly matching TRBD1 (6 bases). V gave up 3 bases and J gave up 0 bases, with 12 bases separating them. In germline, CDR1 is SGHNT, CDR2 YYREEE (reference sequence). This CDR3 is 15 amino acids long. CDR3 residues: CASSSGTTANYGYTF. CDR3 coding DNA: TGTGCCAGCAGCTCGGGGACAACCGCTAACTATGGCTACACCTTC.

This chain uses TRBV5-4 with TRBJ1-2, with D possibly TRBD1 on 6 matching bases. Trimming shortened V by 4 bases and J by 4 bases, and 11 bases separated the two germline ends. The CDR3 runs 13 residues. Germline lookup yields CDR1 SGHNT and CDR2 YYREEE (reference sequence). The CDR3 region has the DNA TGTGCCAGCAGCCCCCGGGACACCTATGGCTACACCTTC. Protein sequence: CASSPRDTYGYTF. Full variable domain (outside the CDR3, taken from reference TRBV5-4 and TRBJ1-2): ETGVTQSPTHLIKTRGQQVTLRCSSQSGHNTVSWYQQALGQGPQFIFQYYREEENGRGNFPPRFSGLQFPNYSSELNVNALELDDSALYLCASSPRDTYGYTFGSGTRLTVV.

The V call is TRBV28, the J call TRBJ1-5; no definite D call. V lost 6 bases and J 2 bases, leaving 23 bases between the germline ends. This CDR3 has 18 residues. Germline V gene data show CDR1 as MDHEN and CDR2 as SYDVKM. CDR3 sequence: CASSRHPTAAGGNQPQHF. The CDR3 DNA reads TGTGCCAGCAGCCGACATCCGACGGCTGCCGGCGGCAATCAGCCCCAGCATTTT.

This chain uses TRBV27 with TRBJ1-6, with D unresolved. CDR3 length: 15 amino acids. Germline lookup yields CDR1 MNHEY and CDR2 SMNVEV (reference sequence). Deletions cut 0 bases from V and 8 bases from J, with 11 bases between. The CDR3 DNA is TGTGCCAGCAGTTTATCGGCCGGGGTAGATTCACCCCTCCACTTT. Encoded protein: CASSLSAGVDSPLHF.

This chain links TRBV5-1 with TRBJ1-1, with TRBD1 identical over 9 bases. Trimming at V came to 3 bases and at J to 8 bases, leaving 8 bases not matched to a gene. The CDR3 contains 14 residues. Germline V gives CDR1 SGHRS, CDR2 YFSETQ. The CDR3 loop reads CASSSRDRASEAFF. The CDR3 region has the DNA TGCGCCAGCAGCTCCAGGGACAGGGCTTCCGAAGCTTTCTTT.

The CDR3 sequence is CASTAGDKNTEAFF. The CDR3 DNA sequence: TGTGCCAGCACGGCCGGGGACAAGAACACTGAAGCTTTCTTT. The chain links TRBV6-5 to TRBJ1-1; D might be TRBD1 (6 bases). The germline CDR1 and CDR2 sequences are MNHEY and SVGAGI. The CDR3 is 14 residues long. V lost 7 bases to trimming and J lost 1 base, with 13 bases between them.

This sequence joins TRBV28 and TRBJ2-1; 11 nucleotides match TRBD2. This CDR3 has 16 amino acids. V lost 1 base to trimming and J lost 5 bases; unmatched junction nucleotides: 4. Germline V gene sequence: CDR1 MDHEN, CDR2 SYDVKM. This chain's CDR3 is CASSLYLAGGHNEQFF. The CDR3, as DNA: TGTGCCAGCAGTTTATACCTAGCGGGAGGACACAATGAGCAGTTCTTC. Together with reference TRBV28 and TRBJ2-1, the CDR3 gives the full variable domain: DVKVTQSSRYLVKRTGEKVFLECVQDMDHENMFWYRQDPGLGLRLIYFSYDVKMKEKGDIPEGYSVSREKKERFSLILESASTNQTSMYLCASSLYLAGGHNEQFFGPGTRLTVL.

This clone was seen only once. This sequence joins TRBV25-1 and TRBJ1-6, with D hard to call. The CDR3 has 15 amino acids. Trimming removed 2 bases at V and 0 bases at J, with 5 bases between. Germline V gene lookup returns CDR1 MGHDK and CDR2 SYGVNS. CDR3 nucleotides: TGTGCCAGCAGTGAAGGGAGCTCCTATAATTCACCCCTCCACTTT. This translates into CASSEGSSYNSPLHF.

The chain employs TRBV3-1 (or the pseudogene TRBV3-2) and TRBJ1-1, with a weak D call TRBD1 (5 bases). The V end lost 1 base, the J end lost 4 bases, and 13 bases lay between the germline ends. Germline V gene sequence: CDR1 LGHDT, CDR2 YNNKEL (reference sequence). This CDR3 is 15 amino acids long. CDR3 nucleotide sequence: TGTGCCAGCAGCCAAGGTAGGGGCGATAGCACTGAAGCTTTCTTT. Protein: CASSQGRGDSTEAFF.